The source of this T cell receptor (beta chain) is a study of blood T cell repertoires in COVID-19. Whole-study context: Sites in the United States, Italy and Spain provided acute and convalescent COVID-19 samples. In each case, the material was cDNA or gDNA derived from T cells, B-cell-depleted T cells, or PBMCs.

With 1 base removed from V and 3 bases from J, the gap between germline ends came to 16 bases. Per germline, CDR1 SGHTA and CDR2 FQGNSA. This CDR3 is built from 17 residues. Original handling: Amplifying reference gene primers gave estimates of nucleated cell counts. Clones were sequenced by immunoSEQ multiplex PCR, and TCRdb holds only the in-frame ones, with some missing. V, J and clone size derive from that table, while D and trimming were established from the DNA sequence. This sample has roughly 290,000 clones; 75% to 95% occur once, and the top ten carry roughly 7.3%. This receptor was obtained from a woman aged 30 to 39 with COVID-19, enrolled during active disease. Sequencing was performed on peripheral blood. This chain uses TRBV7-2 with TRBJ1-5; TRBD1 might be the D (5 bases). This CDR3 is CASSLGGGRQFNQPQHF. In DNA form, the CDR3 reads TGTGCCAGCAGCTTAGGGGGAGGTAGACAGTTCAATCAGCCCCAGCATTTT.